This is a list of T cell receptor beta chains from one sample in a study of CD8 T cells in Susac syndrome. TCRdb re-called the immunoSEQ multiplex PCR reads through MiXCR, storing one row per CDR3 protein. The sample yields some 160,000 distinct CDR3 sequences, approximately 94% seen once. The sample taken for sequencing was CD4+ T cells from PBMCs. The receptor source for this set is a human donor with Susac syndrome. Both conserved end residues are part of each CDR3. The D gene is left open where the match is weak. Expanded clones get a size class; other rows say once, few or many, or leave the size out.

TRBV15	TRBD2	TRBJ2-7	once	TGTGCCACCAGCAGAGACCCGGGAGGGGGGTACGAGCAGTACTTC	CATSRDPGGGYEQYF
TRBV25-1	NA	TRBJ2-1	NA	TGTGCCAGCAGTGAATACGTGTACAATGAGCAGTTCTTC	CASSEYVYNEQFF
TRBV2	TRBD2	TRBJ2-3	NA	TGTGCCAGCAGTCGAACCACTTTAAGACTAGCTGGCGGCACAGATACGCAGTATTTT	CASSRTTLRLAGGTDTQYF
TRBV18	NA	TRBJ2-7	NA	TGTGCCAGCTCCACCGGGGCGGGGACGAGCTCCTACGAGCAGTACTTC	CASSTGAGTSSYEQYF
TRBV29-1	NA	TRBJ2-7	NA	TGCAGCGCTGGGGGGACCTACGAGCAGTACTTC	CSAGGTYEQYF
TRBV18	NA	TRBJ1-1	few	TGTGCCAGCTCACCAGGTGGTGACACTGAAGCTTTCTTT	CASSPGGDTEAFF
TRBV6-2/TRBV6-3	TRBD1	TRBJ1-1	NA	TGTGCCAGCAGTTCCTCAGGGGGCGCAATGCATGGGGGCTTTGGGAACACTGAAGCTTTCTTT	CASSSSGGAMHGGFGNTEAFF
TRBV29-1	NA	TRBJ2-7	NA	TGCAGCGTTGAACAGGGGAGGTACGAGCAGTACTTC	CSVEQGRYEQYF
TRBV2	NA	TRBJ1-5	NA	TGTGCCAGCAGCCACTGGACAGTACTAAGGGGGGGTCCCCAGCATTTT	CASSHWTVLRGGPQHF
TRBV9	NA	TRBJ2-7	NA	TGTGCCAGCAGCCCCCTTCCGGACAGCTCTAGGGAGCAGTACTTC	CASSPLPDSSREQYF
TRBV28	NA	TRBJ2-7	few	TGTGCCAGCAGTGAAGGCCGGGGATGGGGAGGCTACGAGCAGTACTTC	CASSEGRGWGGYEQYF
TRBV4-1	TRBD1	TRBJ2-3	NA	TGCGCCAGCAGCTCCGCCGGGACAGGGGGCATAGATACGCAGTATTTT	CASSSAGTGGIDTQYF
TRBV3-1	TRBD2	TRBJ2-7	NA	TGTGCCAGCAGCCTCCTAGCGGGAGGTATCTACGAGCAGTACTTC	CASSLLAGGIYEQYF
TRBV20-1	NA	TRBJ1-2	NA	TGCAGTGCTAAGCTGGACCGAGCTAACTATGGCTACACTTTC	CSAKLDRANYGYTF
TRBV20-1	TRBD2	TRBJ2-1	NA	TGCAGTGCTAGAGTCAGCGGGGGCCACCTCTACAATGAGCAGTTCTTC	CSARVSGGHLYNEQFF
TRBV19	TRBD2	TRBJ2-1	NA	TGTGCCAGTAGTTCAAGGACTAGCGACAAACTTGAGCAGTTCTTC	CASSSRTSDKLEQFF
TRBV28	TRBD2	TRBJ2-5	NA	TGTGCCAGCACCCGAAGCGGGGTTGAAGAGACCCAGTACTTC	CASTRSGVEETQYF
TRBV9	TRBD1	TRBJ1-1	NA	TGTGCCAGCAGCGTAGCTGGGGACAGTGAAGCTTTCTTT	CASSVAGDSEAFF
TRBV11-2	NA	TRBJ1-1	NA	TGTGCCAGCAGCTTAGAGCCGGGGAACTCTGAAGCTTTCTTT	CASSLEPGNSEAFF
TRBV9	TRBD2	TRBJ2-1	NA	TGTGCCAGCAGCGTGGGGCCTAGCGGGAGCGGGGATGAGCAGTTCTTC	CASSVGPSGSGDEQFF
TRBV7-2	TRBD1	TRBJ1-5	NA	TGTGCCAGCAGTTTCAGACAGGGACAAGGTCAGCCCCAGCATTTT	CASSFRQGQGQPQHF
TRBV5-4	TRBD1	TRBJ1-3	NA	TGTGCCAGCAGCCCGGGACGACAGGGGCCATTTAGTGGAAACACCATATATTTT	CASSPGRQGPFSGNTIYF
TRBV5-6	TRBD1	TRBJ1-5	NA	TGTGCCAGCAGCTACCGGGACAGGGGGCGATTTGGCAATCAGCCCCAGCATTTT	CASSYRDRGRFGNQPQHF
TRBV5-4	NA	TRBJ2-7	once	TGTGCCAGCAGCTTGGTCGGGGGCGGCGACGAGCAGTACTTC	CASSLVGGGDEQYF
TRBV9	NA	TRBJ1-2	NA	TGTGCCAGCAGCCAACTGGACAGATCTGGCTACACCTTC	CASSQLDRSGYTF
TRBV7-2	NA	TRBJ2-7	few	TGTGCCAGCAGCTTAGCTCGGGGGATCTCCTACGAGCAGTACTTC	CASSLARGISYEQYF
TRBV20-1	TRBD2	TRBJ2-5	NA	TGCAGTGCTAGAGTCCCGGATCCGAATCTAGCGGGGAAAGAGACCCAGTACTTC	CSARVPDPNLAGKETQYF
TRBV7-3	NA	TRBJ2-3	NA	TGTGCCAGCAGCTCGAGTACCGACACAGATACGCAGTATTTT	CASSSSTDTDTQYF
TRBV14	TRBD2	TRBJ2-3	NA	TGTGCCAGCAGCCAAGGGACTAGCGGGGGACAGGGGACGCAGTATTTT	CASSQGTSGGQGTQYF
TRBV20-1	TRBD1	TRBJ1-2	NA	TGCAGCCCCTCGGCGGCGGACAGGGCCGGGGGCTACACCTTC	CSPSAADRAGGYTF
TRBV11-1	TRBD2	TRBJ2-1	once	TGTGCCAGCACCGGACTAGCGGGGAAGAGCTCCTACAATGAGCAGTTCTTC	CASTGLAGKSSYNEQFF
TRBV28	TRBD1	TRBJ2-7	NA	TGTGCCAGCTGGACAGGGAGCTCCTACGAGCAGTACTTC	CASWTGSSYEQYF
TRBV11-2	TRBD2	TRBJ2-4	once	TGTGCCAGCAGCTTTGGTTCTAGCGGAAACATTCAGTACTTC	CASSFGSSGNIQYF
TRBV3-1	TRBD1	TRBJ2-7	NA	TGTGCCAGCAGCCAGTGGACAGGGGTCGGCGAGCAGTACTTC	CASSQWTGVGEQYF
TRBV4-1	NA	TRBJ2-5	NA	TGCGCCAGCAGCCAAGATCCCACGGGACAAGGTCAAGAGACCCAGTACTTC	CASSQDPTGQGQETQYF
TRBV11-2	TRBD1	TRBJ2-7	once	TGTGCCAGCAGCCCGGGACAGGGGGTTTCATCCTACGAGCAGTACTTC	CASSPGQGVSSYEQYF
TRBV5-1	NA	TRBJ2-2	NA	TGCGCCAGCAGCGACCCGGTCGGGGAGCTGTTTTTT	CASSDPVGELFF
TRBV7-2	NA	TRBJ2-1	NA	TGTGCCAGCAGCTTAGCGCACAGCGACAATGAGCAGTTCTTC	CASSLAHSDNEQFF
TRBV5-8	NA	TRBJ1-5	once	TGTGCCAGCAGCCACCCCAATCAGCCCCAGCATTTT	CASSHPNQPQHF
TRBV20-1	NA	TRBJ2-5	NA	TGCAGTGCTAGATACAGGGCAGAGACCCAGTACTTC	CSARYRAETQYF
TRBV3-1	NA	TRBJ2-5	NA	TGTGCCAGCGGATCGGGAGAGACCCAGTACTTC	CASGSGETQYF
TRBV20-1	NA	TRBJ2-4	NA	TGCAGTGCTAGAGAAGACGGGTGGGGTGCCAAAAACATTCAGTACTTC	CSAREDGWGAKNIQYF
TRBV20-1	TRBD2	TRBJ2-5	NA	TGCAGTGCCCCCCCGACTAGCGGGGCCCAAGAGACCCAGTACTTC	CSAPPTSGAQETQYF
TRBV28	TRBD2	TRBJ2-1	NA	TGTGCCAGCAGTTGGGGACTAGCGGGAGGGAAGAGCTCCTACAATGAGCAGTTCTTC	CASSWGLAGGKSSYNEQFF
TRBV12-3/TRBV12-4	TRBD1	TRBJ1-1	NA	TGTGCCAGCGATAGGACAGGGGTGAACACTGAAGCTTTCTTT	CASDRTGVNTEAFF
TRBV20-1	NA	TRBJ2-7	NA	TGCAGTGCCTCTAGTCTAGTCCACGAGCAGTACTTC	CSASSLVHEQYF
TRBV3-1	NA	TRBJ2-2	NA	TGTGCCAGCAGCACTCACTCCGGGGAGCTGTTTTTT	CASSTHSGELFF
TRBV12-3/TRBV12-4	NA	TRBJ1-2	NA	TGTGCCAGCAAGCCCCTCGGCAGCCCTCTTGGCTACACCTTC	CASKPLGSPLGYTF
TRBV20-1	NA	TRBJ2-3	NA	TGCAGTGCTGGACCGCCTATTAGCACAGATACGCAGTATTTT	CSAGPPISTDTQYF
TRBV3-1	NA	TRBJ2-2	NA	TGTGCCAGCAGCCAAAGGGGAATCACCGGGGAGCTGTTTTTT	CASSQRGITGELFF
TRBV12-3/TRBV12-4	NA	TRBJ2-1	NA	TGTGCCAGCAGTTTGTCCGGGGGAAGGCAGTTCTTC	CASSLSGGRQFF
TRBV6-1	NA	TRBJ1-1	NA	TGTGCCAGCAGCGAAGAACTGGGCACTGAAGCTTTCTTT	CASSEELGTEAFF
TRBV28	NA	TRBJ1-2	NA	TGTGCCAGCAGTTTACCCTTGGGTGGCTACACCTTC	CASSLPLGGYTF
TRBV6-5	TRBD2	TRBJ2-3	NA	TGTGCCAGCACCCGGTCGGGGGAGGGTTCAGATACGCAGTATTTT	CASTRSGEGSDTQYF
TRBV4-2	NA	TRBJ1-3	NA	TGTGCCAGCAGCCAGAGCTCTGGAAACACCATATATTTT	CASSQSSGNTIYF
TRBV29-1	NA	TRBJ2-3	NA	TGCAGCGTTGAAGTTGGGCAATCGATCACAGATACGCAGTATTTT	CSVEVGQSITDTQYF
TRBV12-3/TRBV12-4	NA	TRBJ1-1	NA	TGTGCCAGCAGTCCTACTCTTCAGGGTTGGCCTTTCTTT	CASSPTLQGWPFF
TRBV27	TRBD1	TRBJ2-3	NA	TGTGCCACCAGGGGGCTTTGGACGGGAGTAGCCTCTAGCACAGATACGCAGTATTTT	CATRGLWTGVASSTDTQYF
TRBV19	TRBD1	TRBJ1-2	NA	TGTGCCAGTAGTATGATGGGAACAGGGGGCTATGGCTACACCTTC	CASSMMGTGGYGYTF